A single TCR beta chain is shown here with its context. The record originates from a study of blood T cell repertoires in COVID-19. Deletions cut 1 base from V and 7 bases from J, with 17 bases between. The CDR3 spans 15 residues. Germline CDR1 SGHTA, CDR2 FQGNSA. Repertoires were generated with immunoSEQ multiplex PCR, while TCRdb's copy carries only in-frame clones and drops some. Of over 90,000 clones listed, roughly four fifths were seen once; the top ten hold almost 7%. Sequenced material: peripheral blood. The TCR sequence derives from a man between 50 and 59 years old with active or convalescent COVID-19. The chain carries TRBV7-2 and TRBJ2-7, with D maybe TRBD1 (6 bases). This CDR3 reads CASSLVQGFLGEQYF. The DNA of the CDR3 is TGTGCCAGCAGCTTAGTACAGGGCTTTCTGGGGGAGCAGTACTTC.